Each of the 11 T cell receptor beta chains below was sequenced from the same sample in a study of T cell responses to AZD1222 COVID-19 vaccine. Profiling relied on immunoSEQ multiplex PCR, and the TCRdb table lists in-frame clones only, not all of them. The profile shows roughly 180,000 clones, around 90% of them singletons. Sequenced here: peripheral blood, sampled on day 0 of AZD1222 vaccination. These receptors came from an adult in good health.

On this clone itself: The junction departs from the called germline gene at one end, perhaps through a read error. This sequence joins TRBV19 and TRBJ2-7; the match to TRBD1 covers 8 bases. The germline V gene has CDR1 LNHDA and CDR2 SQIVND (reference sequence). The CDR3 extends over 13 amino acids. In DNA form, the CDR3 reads TGTGCCAGTAGCCCGAGGAGAGGACAGGGAGAATGGTTC. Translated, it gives CASSPRRGQGEWF.

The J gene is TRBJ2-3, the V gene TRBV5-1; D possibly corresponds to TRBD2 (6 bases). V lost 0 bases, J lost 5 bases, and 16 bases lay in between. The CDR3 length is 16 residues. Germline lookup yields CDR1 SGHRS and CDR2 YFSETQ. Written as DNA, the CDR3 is TGCGCCAGCAGCTTGGAGGTCGGGAGTATGGGAGATACGCAGTATTTT. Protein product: CASSLEVGSMGDTQYF.

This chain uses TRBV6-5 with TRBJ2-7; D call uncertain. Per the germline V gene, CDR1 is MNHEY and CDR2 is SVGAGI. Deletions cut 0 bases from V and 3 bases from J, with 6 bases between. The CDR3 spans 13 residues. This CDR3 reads CASSYSPNYEQYF. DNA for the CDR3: TGTGCCAGCAGTTACTCACCCAACTACGAGCAGTACTTC.

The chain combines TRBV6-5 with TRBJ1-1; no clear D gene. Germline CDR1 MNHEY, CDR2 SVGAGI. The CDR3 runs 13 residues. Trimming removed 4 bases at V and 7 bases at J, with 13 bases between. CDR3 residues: CASSSLRVVEAFF. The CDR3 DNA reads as TGTGCCAGCAGTTCACTCCGAGTAGTTGAAGCTTTCTTT.

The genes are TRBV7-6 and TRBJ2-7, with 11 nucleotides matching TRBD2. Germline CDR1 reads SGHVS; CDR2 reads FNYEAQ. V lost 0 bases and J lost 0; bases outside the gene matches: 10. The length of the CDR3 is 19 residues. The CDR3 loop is CASSLAPLAGGDSSYEQYF. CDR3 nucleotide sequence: TGTGCCAGCAGCTTAGCGCCTCTAGCGGGAGGTGACAGCTCCTACGAGCAGTACTTC.

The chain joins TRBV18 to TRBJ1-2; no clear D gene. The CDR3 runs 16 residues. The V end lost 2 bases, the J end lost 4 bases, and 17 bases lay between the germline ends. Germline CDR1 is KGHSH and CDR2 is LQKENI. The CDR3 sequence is CASSPVNTGSGYGYTF. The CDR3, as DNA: TGTGCCAGCTCACCAGTCAACACGGGTAGCGGCTATGGCTACACCTTC. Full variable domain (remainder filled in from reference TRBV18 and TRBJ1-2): NAGVMQNPRHLVRRRGQEARLRCSPMKGHSHVYWYRQLPEEGLKFMVYLQKENIIDESGMPKERFSAEFPKEGPSILRIQQVVRGDSAAYFCASSPVNTGSGYGYTFGSGTRLTVV.

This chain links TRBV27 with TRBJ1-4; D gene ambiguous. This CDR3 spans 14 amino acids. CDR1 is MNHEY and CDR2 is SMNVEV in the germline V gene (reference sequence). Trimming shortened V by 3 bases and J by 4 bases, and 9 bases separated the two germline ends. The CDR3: CASSFWQINEKLFF. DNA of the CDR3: TGTGCCAGCAGTTTTTGGCAGATTAATGAAAAACTGTTTTTT.

Written as DNA, the CDR3 is TGTGCCAGCAGCTTCTCCTATGGCTACACCTTC. This translates into CASSFSYGYTF. V and J are TRBV5-8 and TRBJ1-2; D is uncertain. From germline, CDR1 is SGHTS and CDR2 YDEGEE. The CDR3 contains 11 residues. The ends were cut back, 2 bases at V and 4 bases at J, with 3 bases in the middle.

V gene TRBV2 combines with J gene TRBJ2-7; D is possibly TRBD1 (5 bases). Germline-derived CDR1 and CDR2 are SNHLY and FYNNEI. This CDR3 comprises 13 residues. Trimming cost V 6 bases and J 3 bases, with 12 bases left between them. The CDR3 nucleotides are TGTGCCAGCAGAGAATCAGGGAACTACGAGCAGTACTTC. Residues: CASRESGNYEQYF.

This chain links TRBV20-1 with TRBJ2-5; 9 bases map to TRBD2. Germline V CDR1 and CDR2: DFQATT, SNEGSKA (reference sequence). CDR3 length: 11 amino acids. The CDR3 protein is CSLAGPKTQYF. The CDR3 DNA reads TGCAGCCTAGCGGGACCAAAGACCCAGTACTTC.

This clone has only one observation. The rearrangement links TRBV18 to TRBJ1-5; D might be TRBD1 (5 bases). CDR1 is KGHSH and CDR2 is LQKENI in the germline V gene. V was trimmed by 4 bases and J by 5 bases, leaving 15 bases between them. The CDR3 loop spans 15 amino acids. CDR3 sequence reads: CASSQPGSGYQPQHF. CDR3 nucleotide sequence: TGTGCCAGCTCACAACCGGGATCAGGGTATCAGCCCCAGCATTTT.